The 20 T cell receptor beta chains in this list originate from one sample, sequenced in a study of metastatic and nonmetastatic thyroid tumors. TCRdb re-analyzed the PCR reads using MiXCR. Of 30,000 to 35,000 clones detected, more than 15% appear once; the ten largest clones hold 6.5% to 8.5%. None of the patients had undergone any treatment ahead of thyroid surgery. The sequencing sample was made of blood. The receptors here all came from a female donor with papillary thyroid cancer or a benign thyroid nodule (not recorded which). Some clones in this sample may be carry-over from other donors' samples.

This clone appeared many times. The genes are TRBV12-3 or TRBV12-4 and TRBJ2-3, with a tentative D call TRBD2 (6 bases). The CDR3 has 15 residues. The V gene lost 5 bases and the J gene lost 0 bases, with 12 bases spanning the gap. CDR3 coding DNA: TGTGCCAGCAGTGGGGAACTAGCAAGCACAGATACGCAGTATTTT. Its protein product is CASSGELASTDTQYF.

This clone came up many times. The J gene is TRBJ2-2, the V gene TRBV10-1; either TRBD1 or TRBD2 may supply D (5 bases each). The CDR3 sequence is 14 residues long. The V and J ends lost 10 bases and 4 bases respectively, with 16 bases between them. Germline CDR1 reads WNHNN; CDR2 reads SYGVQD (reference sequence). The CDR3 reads CATQLGPTTGELFF. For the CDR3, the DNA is TGCGCCACCCAGTTGGGACCGACCACCGGGGAGCTGTTTTTT.

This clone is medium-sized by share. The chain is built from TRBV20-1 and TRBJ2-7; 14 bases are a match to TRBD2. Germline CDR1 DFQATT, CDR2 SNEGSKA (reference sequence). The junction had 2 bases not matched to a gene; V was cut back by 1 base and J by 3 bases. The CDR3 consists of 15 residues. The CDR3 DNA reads TGCAGTGCTAGAGGGACTAGCGGGAGGTTCTACGAGCAGTACTTC. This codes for CSARGTSGRFYEQYF.

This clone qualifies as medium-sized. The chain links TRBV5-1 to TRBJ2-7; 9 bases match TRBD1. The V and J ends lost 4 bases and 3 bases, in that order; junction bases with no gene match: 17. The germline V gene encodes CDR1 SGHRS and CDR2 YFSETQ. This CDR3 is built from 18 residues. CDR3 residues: CASSLRTGDENIDYEQYF. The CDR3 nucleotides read TGCGCCAGCAGCCTCCGGACAGGGGATGAAAACATTGACTACGAGCAGTACTTC. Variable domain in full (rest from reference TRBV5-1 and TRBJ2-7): KAGVTQTPRYLIKTRGQQVTLSCSPISGHRSVSWYQQTPGQGLQFLFEYFSETQRNKGNFPGRFSGRQFSNSRSEMNVSTLELGDSALYLCASSLRTGDENIDYEQYFGPGTRLTVT.

The DNA of the CDR3 is TGCAGTGTCAAGTCAGGGCAGACCTACGAGCAGTACTTC. It codes for CSVKSGQTYEQYF. This rearrangement joins TRBV20-1 to TRBJ2-7; D is possibly TRBD1 (5 bases). V was cut by 7 bases and J by 2 bases, with 15 bases left in between. Germline V gene sequence: CDR1 DFQATT, CDR2 SNEGSKA (reference sequence). The CDR3 covers 13 residues.

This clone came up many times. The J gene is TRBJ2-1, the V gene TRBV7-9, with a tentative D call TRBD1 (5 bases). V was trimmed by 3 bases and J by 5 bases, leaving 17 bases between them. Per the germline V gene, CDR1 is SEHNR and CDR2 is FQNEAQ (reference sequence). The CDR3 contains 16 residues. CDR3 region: CASSLMAGFQHNEQFF. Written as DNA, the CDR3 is TGTGCCAGCAGCTTGATGGCAGGGTTTCAACACAATGAGCAGTTCTTC.

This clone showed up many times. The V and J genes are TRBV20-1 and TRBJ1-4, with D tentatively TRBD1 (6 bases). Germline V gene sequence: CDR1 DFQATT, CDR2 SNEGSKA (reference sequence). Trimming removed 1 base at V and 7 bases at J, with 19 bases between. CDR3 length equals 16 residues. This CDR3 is CSARGAPRGRGEKLFF. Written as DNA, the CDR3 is TGCAGTGCTAGAGGAGCCCCAAGGGGGAGAGGTGAAAAACTGTTTTTT.

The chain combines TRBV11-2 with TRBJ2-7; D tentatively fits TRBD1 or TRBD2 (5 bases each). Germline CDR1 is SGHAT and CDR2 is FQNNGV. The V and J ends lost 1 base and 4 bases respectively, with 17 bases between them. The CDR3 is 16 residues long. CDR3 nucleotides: TGTGCCAGCAGCTTAGTGGGGGTGAGGGCGGGTTACGAGCAGTACTTC. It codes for CASSLVGVRAGYEQYF.

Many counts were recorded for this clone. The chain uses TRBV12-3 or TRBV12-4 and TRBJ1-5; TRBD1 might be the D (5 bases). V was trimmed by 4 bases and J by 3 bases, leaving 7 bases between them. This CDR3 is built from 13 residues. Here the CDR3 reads CASSYRPNQPQHF. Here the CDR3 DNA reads TGTGCCAGCAGTTACAGGCCCAATCAGCCCCAGCATTTT.

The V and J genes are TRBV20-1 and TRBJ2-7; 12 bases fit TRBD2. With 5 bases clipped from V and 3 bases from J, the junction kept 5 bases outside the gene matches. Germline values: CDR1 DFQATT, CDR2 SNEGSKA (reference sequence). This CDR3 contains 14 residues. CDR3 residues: CSASRTSGNYEQYF. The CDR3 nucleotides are TGCAGTGCTTCACGGACTAGCGGGAACTACGAGCAGTACTTC.

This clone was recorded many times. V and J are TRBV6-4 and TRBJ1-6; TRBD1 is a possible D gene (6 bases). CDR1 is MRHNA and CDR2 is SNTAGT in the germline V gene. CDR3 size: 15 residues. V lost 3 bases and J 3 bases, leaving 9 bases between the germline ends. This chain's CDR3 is CASSESGHYNSPLHF. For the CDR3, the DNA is TGTGCCAGCAGTGAATCGGGACACTATAATTCACCCCTCCACTTT.

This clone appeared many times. CDR3: CAWSVGGRVYEQYF. The DNA of the CDR3 is TGTGCCTGGAGTGTGGGCGGGAGAGTCTACGAGCAGTACTTC. The gene calls are TRBV30 and TRBJ2-7; 7 nucleotides agree with TRBD2. Germline-derived CDR1 and CDR2 are GTSNPN and SVGIG (reference sequence). The CDR3 runs to 14 residues. V dropped 0 bases and J dropped 3; count of bases not matched to a gene: 5.

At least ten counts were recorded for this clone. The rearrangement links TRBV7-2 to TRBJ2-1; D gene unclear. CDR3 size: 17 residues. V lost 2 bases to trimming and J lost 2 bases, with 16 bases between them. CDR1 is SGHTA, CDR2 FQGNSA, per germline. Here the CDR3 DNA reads TGTGCCAGCAGCTTATACCCCCCCAGTGCGGCCTACAATGAGCAGTTCTTC. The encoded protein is CASSLYPPSAAYNEQFF.

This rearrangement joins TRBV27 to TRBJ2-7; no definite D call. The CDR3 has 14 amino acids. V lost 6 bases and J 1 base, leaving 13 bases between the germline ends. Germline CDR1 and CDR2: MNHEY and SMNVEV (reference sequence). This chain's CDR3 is CASSPRLGSYEQYF. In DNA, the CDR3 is TGTGCCAGCAGCCCCCGGCTAGGATCCTACGAGCAGTACTTC.

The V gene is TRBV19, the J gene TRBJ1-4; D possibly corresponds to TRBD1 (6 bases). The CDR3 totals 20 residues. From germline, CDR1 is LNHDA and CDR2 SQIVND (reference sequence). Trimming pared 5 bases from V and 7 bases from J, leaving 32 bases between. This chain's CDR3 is CASSRLLAGTAQKGGEKLFF. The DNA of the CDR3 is TGTGCCAGTAGTCGACTCTTAGCCGGGACCGCTCAAAAAGGGGGTGAAAAACTGTTTTTT.

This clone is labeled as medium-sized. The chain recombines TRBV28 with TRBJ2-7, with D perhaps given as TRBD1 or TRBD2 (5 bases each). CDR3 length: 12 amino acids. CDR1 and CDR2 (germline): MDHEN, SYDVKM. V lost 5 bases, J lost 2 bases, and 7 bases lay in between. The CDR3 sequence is CASSRGTYEQYF. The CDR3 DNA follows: TGTGCCAGCAGTCGGGGCACCTACGAGCAGTACTTC. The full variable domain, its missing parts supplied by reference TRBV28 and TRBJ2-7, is DVKVTQSSRYLVKRTGEKVFLECVQDMDHENMFWYRQDPGLGLRLIYFSYDVKMKEKGDIPEGYSVSREKKERFSLILESASTNQTSMYLCASSRGTYEQYFGPGTRLTVT.

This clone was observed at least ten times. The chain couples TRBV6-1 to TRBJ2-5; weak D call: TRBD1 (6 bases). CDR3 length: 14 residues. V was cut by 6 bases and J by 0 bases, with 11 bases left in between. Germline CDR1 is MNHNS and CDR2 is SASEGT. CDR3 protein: CASRDSLNQETQYF. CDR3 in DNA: TGTGCCAGCAGGGACAGCCTAAACCAAGAGACCCAGTACTTC.

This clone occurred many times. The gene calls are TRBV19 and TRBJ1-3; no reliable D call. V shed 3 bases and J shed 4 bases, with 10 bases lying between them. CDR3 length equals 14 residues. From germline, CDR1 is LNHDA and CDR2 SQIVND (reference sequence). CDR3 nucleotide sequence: TGTGCCAGTAGTATCGCCCGCCGGGGAAACACCATATATTTT. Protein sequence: CASSIARRGNTIYF. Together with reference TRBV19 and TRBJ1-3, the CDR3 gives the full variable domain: DGGITQSPKYLFRKEGQNVTLSCEQNLNHDAMYWYRQDPGQGLRLIYYSQIVNDFQKGDIAEGYSVSREKKESFPLTVTSAQKNPTAFYLCASSIARRGNTIYFGEGSWLTVV.

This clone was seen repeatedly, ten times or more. CDR3 bases: TGCGCCAGCAGCGACCCGGGACAGCCCTACGAGCAGTACTTC. Its translation: CASSDPGQPYEQYF. This rearrangement joins TRBV5-1 to TRBJ2-7; 7 bases map to TRBD1. V shed 4 bases and J 2 bases; nucleotides not matched to a gene: 6. This CDR3 is 14 amino acids long. Germline V lookup: CDR1 SGHRS, CDR2 YFSETQ.

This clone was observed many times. The CDR3, as DNA: TGTGCCAGCAGTGCAAACGGGAGAACTAATGAAAAACTGTTTTTT. It translates to CASSANGRTNEKLFF. The rearrangement joins TRBV28 to TRBJ1-4; D remains unclear. The CDR3 contains 15 residues. Germline CDR1 reads MDHEN; CDR2 reads SYDVKM. Trimming took 5 bases from V and 1 from J, leaving 11 bases between them.